Shown below are 9 T cell receptor beta chains from a single sample sequenced in a study of blood T cell repertoires in COVID-19. Repertoires were generated with immunoSEQ multiplex PCR, while TCRdb's copy carries only in-frame clones and drops some. The sample shows about 100,000 clones, around 90% of them seen only once. Material: peripheral blood. The receptor set was obtained from a human donor in a cohort sampled during active COVID-19.

V and J are TRBV2 and TRBJ2-3; 12 bases agree with TRBD2. This CDR3 spans 16 amino acids. In germline, CDR1 is SNHLY, CDR2 FYNNEI. Trimming removed 4 bases from V and 1 base from J; junction bases left unmatched: 3. The CDR3 DNA reads as TGTGCCAGCAGTGCTAGGACTAGCGGGGGCACAGATACGCAGTATTTT. It encodes CASSARTSGGTDTQYF.

The CDR3 DNA sequence: TGTGCCAGCGGACTAGAGCGCTCTGGAAACACCATATATTTT. It yields the protein CASGLERSGNTIYF. The V call is TRBV2, the J call TRBJ1-3, with D unresolved. Germline V gene lookup returns CDR1 SNHLY and CDR2 FYNNEI. The CDR3 consists of 14 residues. Trimming stripped 8 bases from V and 0 bases from J, with 11 bases between.

This chain links TRBV2 with TRBJ1-3; possibly TRBD1 for D (5 bases). The CDR3 spans 15 residues. Germline V CDR1 and CDR2: SNHLY, FYNNEI. The V gene lost 6 bases and the J gene lost 2 bases, with 14 bases spanning the gap. The chain's CDR3 is CASSGSQGTGNTIYF. In DNA, the CDR3 is TGTGCCAGCAGCGGTAGCCAGGGTACTGGAAACACCATATATTTT.

The V gene is TRBV28, the J gene TRBJ2-2; TRBD2 aligns across 7 bases. CDR1 is MDHEN and CDR2 is SYDVKM in the germline V gene. The CDR3 contains 15 residues. Unmatched junction bases numbered 3, after V lost 5 bases and J lost 0 bases. Here the CDR3 DNA reads TGTGCCAGCAGTCCTGGGGGGGCGAACACCGGGGAGCTGTTTTTT. As protein: CASSPGGANTGELFF.

V is TRBV6-1 and J is TRBJ2-7, with a possible D match to TRBD2 (6 bases). The CDR3 spans 12 residues. Deletions cut 3 bases from V and 7 bases from J, with 10 bases between. Per the germline V gene, CDR1 is MNHNS and CDR2 is SASEGT. The CDR3 spells CASSERAGEQYF. DNA for the CDR3: TGTGCCAGCAGTGAGCGGGCGGGGGAGCAGTACTTC.

The chain combines TRBV3-1 (or the pseudogene TRBV3-2) with TRBJ2-2; TRBD2 aligns across 11 bases. The CDR3 length is 17 residues. CDR1 and CDR2 (germline): LGHDT, YNNKEL (reference sequence). V gave up 1 base and J gave up 4 bases; unmatched junction bases: 5. CDR3 protein: CASSQVRTSGPTGELFF. In nucleotides, the CDR3 is TGTGCCAGCAGCCAAGTACGGACTAGCGGGCCCACCGGGGAGCTGTTTTTT.

The chain couples TRBV30 to TRBJ1-1, with D unresolved. This CDR3 region has 13 residues. Germline CDR1 and CDR2: GTSNPN and SVGIG (reference sequence). Trimming shortened V by 0 bases and J by 3 bases, and 8 bases separated the two germline ends. The CDR3 loop is CAWSVRVDTEAFF. As DNA, the CDR3 is TGTGCCTGGAGTGTACGGGTGGACACTGAAGCTTTCTTT.

The J gene is TRBJ2-2, the V gene TRBV5-1, with D possibly TRBD1 on 6 matching bases. This CDR3 comprises 16 residues. Germline lookup yields CDR1 SGHRS and CDR2 YFSETQ. Trimming stripped 1 base from V and 0 bases from J, with 10 bases between. The CDR3 DNA sequence: TGCGCCAGCAGCTTGACGGACAGCGCGAACACCGGGGAGCTGTTTTTT. Translation gives CASSLTDSANTGELFF. Combining the CDR3 with reference TRBV5-1 and TRBJ2-2 gives the whole variable domain KAGVTQTPRYLIKTRGQQVTLSCSPISGHRSVSWYQQTPGQGLQFLFEYFSETQRNKGNFPGRFSGRQFSNSRSEMNVSTLELGDSALYLCASSLTDSANTGELFFGEGSRLTVL.

The chain links TRBV4-1 to TRBJ1-2; D is uncertain. Germline assignment: CDR1 MGHRA and CDR2 YSYEKL. The CDR3 loop spans 15 amino acids. V was pared by 3 bases and J by 3 bases, with 14 bases between. The chain's CDR3 is CASSQTSGVDYGYTF. The CDR3 bases are TGCGCCAGCAGCCAGACATCCGGGGTGGACTATGGCTACACCTTC.